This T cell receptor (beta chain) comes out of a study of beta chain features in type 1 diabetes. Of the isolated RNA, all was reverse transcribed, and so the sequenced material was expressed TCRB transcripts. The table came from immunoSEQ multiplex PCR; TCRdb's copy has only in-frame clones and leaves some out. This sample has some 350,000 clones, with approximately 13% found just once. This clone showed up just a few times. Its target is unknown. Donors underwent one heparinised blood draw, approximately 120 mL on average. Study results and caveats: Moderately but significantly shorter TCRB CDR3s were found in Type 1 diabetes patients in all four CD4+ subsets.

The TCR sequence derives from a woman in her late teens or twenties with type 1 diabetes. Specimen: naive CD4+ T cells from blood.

The DNA for the CDR3 is TGTGCCAGCAGCTCAGGACTAGCGGATTACAATGAGCAGTTCTTC. Translating it yields CASSSGLADYNEQFF. The chain carries TRBV7-9 and TRBJ2-1; 10 nucleotides match TRBD2. The trim removed 4 bases at V and 4 bases at J, leaving 4 bases unmatched. The germline V gene has CDR1 SEHNR and CDR2 FQNEAQ (reference sequence). This CDR3 is built from 15 residues.